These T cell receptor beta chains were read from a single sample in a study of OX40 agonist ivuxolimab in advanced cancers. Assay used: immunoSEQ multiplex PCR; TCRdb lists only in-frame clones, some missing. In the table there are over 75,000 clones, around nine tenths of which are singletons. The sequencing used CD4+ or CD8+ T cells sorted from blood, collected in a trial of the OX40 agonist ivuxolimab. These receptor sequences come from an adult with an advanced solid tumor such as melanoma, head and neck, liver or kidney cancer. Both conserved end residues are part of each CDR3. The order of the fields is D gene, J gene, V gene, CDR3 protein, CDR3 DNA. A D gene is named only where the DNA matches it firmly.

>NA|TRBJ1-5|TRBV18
CASSPGRNQPQHF
TGTGCCAGCTCACCGGGACGGAATCAGCCCCAGCATTTT
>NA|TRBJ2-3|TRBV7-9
CASSQGVLRRFTDTQYF
TGTGCCAGCAGCCAAGGGGTCCTCCGACGATTCACAGATACGCAGTATTTT
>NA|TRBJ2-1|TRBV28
CASATGGPVEQFF
TGTGCCAGCGCCACAGGCGGGCCGGTTGAGCAGTTCTTC
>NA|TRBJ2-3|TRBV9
CASSVGRGKSADTQYF
TGTGCCAGCAGCGTAGGAAGGGGGAAATCGGCAGATACGCAGTATTTT
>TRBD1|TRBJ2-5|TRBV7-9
CASSRGPRSGGQETQYF
TGTGCCAGCAGCCGGGGACCACGTTCAGGGGGTCAAGAGACCCAGTACTTC
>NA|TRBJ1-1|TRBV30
CAWSVQGDTEAFF
TGTGCCTGGAGTGTACAAGGAGACACTGAAGCTTTCTTT
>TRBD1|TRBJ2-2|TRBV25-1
CASSDPGTGFTGELFF
TGTGCCAGCAGTGATCCCGGGACAGGCTTCACCGGGGAGCTGTTTTTT
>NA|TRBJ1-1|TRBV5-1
CASSLMGQGGTEAFF
TGCGCCAGCAGCTTGATGGGTCAGGGAGGAACTGAAGCTTTCTTT
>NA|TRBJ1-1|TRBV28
CASPSPAALGSTEAFF
TGTGCCAGCCCTTCTCCGGCAGCCTTGGGGAGCACTGAAGCTTTCTTT
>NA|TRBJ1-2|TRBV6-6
CASSTQGKRTF
TGTGCCAGCAGTACCCAGGGGAAGAGGACCTTC
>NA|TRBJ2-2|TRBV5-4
CASSSGQPNTGELFF
TGTGCCAGCAGCTCTGGACAGCCGAACACCGGGGAGCTGTTTTTT
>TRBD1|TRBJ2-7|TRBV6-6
CASSYQQGSYEQYF
TGTGCCAGCAGTTACCAACAGGGGTCCTACGAGCAGTACTTC
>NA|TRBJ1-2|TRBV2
CASSGQGYNYGYTF
TGTGCCAGCAGTGGCCAGGGATATAACTATGGCTACACCTTC
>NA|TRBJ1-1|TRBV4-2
CASSQGVGGHSTEAFF
TGTGCCAGCAGCCAAGGCGTGGGGGGGCATAGCACTGAAGCTTTCTTT
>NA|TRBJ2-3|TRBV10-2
CGSRVGWGRTDTQYF
TGCGGAAGTCGGGTCGGGTGGGGCCGCACAGATACGCAGTATTTT
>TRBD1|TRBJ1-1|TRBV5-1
CASSLEGGGTEAFF
TGCGCCAGCAGCTTGGAAGGGGGCGGCACTGAAGCTTTCTTT
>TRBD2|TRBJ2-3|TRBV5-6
CASSLGSGLAGDTQYF
TGTGCCAGCAGCTTGGGATCGGGACTAGCGGGAGATACGCAGTATTTT
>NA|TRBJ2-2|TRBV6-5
CASSYAGTRTGELFF
TGTGCCAGCAGTTATGCCGGGACCCGAACCGGGGAGCTGTTTTTT
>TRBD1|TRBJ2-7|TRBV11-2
CASRQGLNSYEQYF
TGTGCCAGCAGACAGGGGCTCAACTCCTACGAGCAGTACTTC
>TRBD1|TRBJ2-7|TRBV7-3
CASSLTGGKYEQYF
TGTGCCAGCAGCTTAACAGGGGGCAAATACGAGCAGTACTTC
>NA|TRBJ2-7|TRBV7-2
CATSYDLYEQYF
TGTGCCACTTCGTATGACCTCTACGAGCAGTACTTC
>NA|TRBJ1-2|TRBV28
CASSFRAGPRIHGYTF
TGTGCCAGCAGTTTCCGGGCCGGGCCGCGGATACATGGCTACACCTTC
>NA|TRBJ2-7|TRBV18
CASSRDPGSYEQYF
TGTGCCAGCTCACGGGATCCGGGATCCTACGAGCAGTACTTC
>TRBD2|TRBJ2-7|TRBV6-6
CASSFSGRAYEQYF
TGTGCCAGCAGTTTTAGCGGGAGGGCCTACGAGCAGTACTTC
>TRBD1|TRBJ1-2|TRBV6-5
CASRPGTATYGYTF
TGTGCCAGCAGACCCGGGACAGCCACCTATGGCTACACCTTC
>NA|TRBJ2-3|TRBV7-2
CASSSITGPDTQYF
TGTGCCAGCAGCTCAATCACAGGGCCAGATACGCAGTATTTT
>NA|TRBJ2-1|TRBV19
CASNTGRGNEQFF
TGTGCCAGTAATACAGGGAGGGGCAATGAGCAGTTCTTC
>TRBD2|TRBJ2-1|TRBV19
CASSMAGGRYNEQFF
TGTGCCAGTAGTATGGCGGGGGGCCGCTACAATGAGCAGTTCTTC
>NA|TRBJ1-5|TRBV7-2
CASSPGVNQPQHF
TGTGCCAGCAGCCCAGGGGTGAATCAGCCCCAGCATTTT
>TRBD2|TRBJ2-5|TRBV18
CASSPPAGSGSEEETQYF
TGTGCCAGCTCACCACCGGCTGGGAGCGGGAGTGAGGAAGAGACCCAGTACTTC
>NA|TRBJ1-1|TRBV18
CASSGVGDTEAFF
TGTGCCAGCTCTGGAGTGGGGGACACTGAAGCTTTCTTT